The source of this T cell receptor (beta chain) is a study of cytomegalovirus exposure and HLA in healthy donors. Study context: An early data release held approximately 80 million unique TCRs from HLA-typed donors.

It was with 60 Vbeta and 13 Jbeta primers that the PCR ran. The protocol was immunoSEQ multiplex PCR, while the TCRdb copy is restricted to in-frame clones and leaves out a portion. The sample shows just under 95,000 clones, about four fifths of them seen only once. A remark on this clone: The antigen is undetermined.

Trimming pared 3 bases from V and 7 bases from J, leaving 10 bases between. The CDR3 consists of 14 residues. Germline-derived CDR1 and CDR2 are MRHNA and SNTAGT. General study points: The authors listed 150 to 200 TCR beta chains as cytomegalovirus-associated. When a later analysis was performed, an Asian-associated ancestry cluster reportedly had fewer N-insertions than the roughly 690-donor mean. The authors confirmed in vitro that three CMV-associated chains were specific for CMV antigens.

The genes are TRBV6-4 and TRBJ1-6; possible D gene TRBD1, 6 bases. The clonotype was recovered from a young woman in good health and CMV-seropositive. Input material: PBMCs. The CDR3 here is CASSEQGTNSPLHF. CDR3 nucleotide sequence: TGTGCCAGCAGTGAGCAGGGGACAAATTCACCCCTCCACTTT.